The 19 T cell receptor beta chains presented below share a single source sample, sequenced in a study of low-dose radiotherapy and immunotherapy resistance in tumors. Priming of first-strand cDNA relied on TRAV- and TRBV-specific primers (covering alpha and beta chains). For amplifying TCRs, the PCR ran for 15 to 20 cycles with Phusion, which was used together with a constant-region primer and the adapter on the V primers. TCRdb passed the reads through MiXCR, listing each CDR3 protein once. The sample lists around 14,000 distinct CDR3 sequences; around 50% were seen once. The receptors here all came from a human donor with advanced metastatic prostate, ovarian, gallbladder or colorectal cancer (not recorded which). This table probably holds off-target reads from a library built for another chain.

The chain links TRBV4-1 to TRBJ1-2; 11 bases map to TRBD1. This CDR3 has 14 amino acids. Germline CDR1 reads MGHRA; CDR2 reads YSYEKL. Germline trimming cut 0 bases from V and 7 bases from J; bases unmatched to any gene: 1. Here the CDR3 reads CASSQEGTGGGYTF. CDR3 coding DNA: TGCGCCAGCAGCCAAGAAGGGACAGGGGGTGGCTACACCTTC.

This clonotype appeared a few times. The chain joins TRBV5-4 to TRBJ1-2; 12 bases are shared with TRBD1. The CDR3 length is 15 residues. Trimming cost V 4 bases and J 7 bases; bases outside gene matches: 8. Per the germline V gene, CDR1 is SGHNT and CDR2 is YYREEE (reference sequence). The CDR3 sequence: CASSGSGQGAVGYTF. The CDR3 DNA sequence: TGTGCCAGCAGCGGCTCGGGACAGGGGGCGGTTGGCTACACCTTC.

This chain links TRBV5-5 with TRBJ2-1; 8 bases are a match to TRBD1. After removal of 4 bases from V and 0 bases from J, the junction contained 6 bases not matched to a gene. Germline V lookup: CDR1 SGHKS, CDR2 YYEKEE (reference sequence). CDR3 size: 16 residues. The CDR3 reads CASSTQGVSSYNEQFF. As DNA, the CDR3 is TGTGCCAGCAGCACACAGGGGGTAAGCTCCTACAATGAGCAGTTCTTC.

The chain carries TRBV4-2 and TRBJ1-6, with D tentatively TRBD1 (5 bases). The CDR3 extends over 16 amino acids. Looked up from germline, CDR1 is LGHNA and CDR2 is YNFKEQ. Trimming removed 0 bases at V and 6 bases at J, with 12 bases between. Here the CDR3 reads CASSQEGGESNSPLHF. Here the CDR3 DNA reads TGTGCCAGCAGCCAAGAAGGAGGGGAGAGTAATTCACCCCTCCACTTT.

Only a few counts were recorded for this clonotype. In DNA form, the CDR3 reads TGCGCCAGCCAGAGGGTCGGGGATGAGACCCAGTACTTC. The encoded protein is CASQRVGDETQYF. The chain couples TRBV10-2 to TRBJ2-5, with D possibly being TRBD2 (5 bases). V was trimmed by 8 bases and J by 5 bases, leaving 15 bases between them. Germline values: CDR1 WSHSY, CDR2 SAAADI. The CDR3 consists of 13 residues.

The table lists this clonotype with a few counts. The chain is built from TRBV5-5 and TRBJ2-2; 7 nucleotides agree with TRBD2. V lost 4 bases to trimming and J lost 4 bases; unmatched junction nucleotides: 10. The CDR3 runs to 16 residues. CDR1 is SGHKS, CDR2 YYEKEE, per germline (reference sequence). This CDR3 reads CASSLTSERGTGELFF. CDR3 DNA sequence: TGTGCCAGCAGCCTTACTAGCGAGCGCGGCACCGGGGAGCTGTTTTTT.

The chain couples TRBV28 to TRBJ1-1, with D maybe TRBD1 (5 bases). CDR1 and CDR2 from the germline V gene are MDHEN and SYDVKM. The CDR3 spans 15 residues. V lost 7 bases to trimming and J lost 0 bases, with 15 bases between them. The CDR3 spells CASTPNWGVNTEAFF. Here the CDR3 DNA reads TGTGCCAGCACCCCAAACTGGGGGGTGAACACTGAAGCTTTCTTT.

This clonotype was observed a handful of times. V is TRBV7-2 and J is TRBJ2-7; no clear D gene. Looked up from germline, CDR1 is SGHTA and CDR2 is FQGNSA. The V end was cut by 1 base, the J end by 6 bases, with 16 bases between. This CDR3 contains 15 residues. DNA of the CDR3: TGTGCCAGCAGCTTAGTAGGAGCTCGCGCGCGCGAGCAGTACTTC. Protein product: CASSLVGARAREQYF.

V is TRBV15 and J is TRBJ2-1; TRBD2 aligns across 8 bases. CDR1 is LNHNV and CDR2 is YYDKDF in the germline V gene (reference sequence). V trimming: 4 bases; J trimming: 9 bases; junction bases outside the gene matches: 14. The CDR3 contains 16 residues. CDR3 region: CATSTGRAANRGEQFF. The CDR3 DNA reads as TGTGCCACCAGCACCGGGAGGGCCGCAAATCGAGGTGAGCAGTTCTTC.

This clonotype turned up a few times. The rearrangement uses TRBV10-3 and TRBJ1-2, with a possible D match to TRBD1 (6 bases). Trimming shortened V by 2 bases and J by 1 base, and 8 bases separated the two germline ends. The CDR3 sequence is 14 residues long. CDR1 ENHRY and CDR2 SYGVKD come from the germline V gene. The CDR3 DNA follows: TGTGCCATCAGTGAGCTACAGGGTAACTATGGCTACACCTTC. The encoded protein is CAISELQGNYGYTF.

This clonotype has a single count. The chain couples TRBV5-1 to TRBJ2-5, with D possibly matching TRBD1 (7 bases). Trimming removed 0 bases at V and 5 bases at J, with 14 bases between. Germline V CDR1 and CDR2: SGHRS, YFSETQ. This CDR3 is built from 15 residues. CDR3 loop: CASSLGQGREETQYF. Here the CDR3 DNA reads TGCGCCAGCAGCTTGGGACAGGGTCGGGAGGAGACCCAGTACTTC. Variable domain in full (rest from reference TRBV5-1 and TRBJ2-5): KAGVTQTPRYLIKTRGQQVTLSCSPISGHRSVSWYQQTPGQGLQFLFEYFSETQRNKGNFPGRFSGRQFSNSRSEMNVSTLELGDSALYLCASSLGQGREETQYFGPGTRLLVL.

The chain links TRBV27 to TRBJ2-7, with a tentative D call TRBD1 (6 bases). V lost 2 bases to trimming and J lost 5 bases, with 10 bases between them. This CDR3 is built from 13 residues. CDR1 MNHEY and CDR2 SMNVEV come from the germline V gene (reference sequence). CDR3 bases: TGTGCCAGCAGTTTAGTTGCAGGGGACGAGCAGTACTTC. Residues: CASSLVAGDEQYF.

The chain uses TRBV28 and TRBJ2-7, with D unresolved. Trimming left V 6 bases short and J 1 base short, with 16 bases between. Germline CDR1 and CDR2: MDHEN and SYDVKM. This CDR3 is built from 15 residues. The CDR3 DNA sequence: TGTGCCAGCAGCTTCCGGGTGGGCCGATCCTACGAGCAGTACTTC. This encodes CASSFRVGRSYEQYF.

The chain is built from TRBV6-5 and TRBJ2-7; 10 bases are a match to TRBD2. The V gene's germline CDR1 is MNHEY and CDR2 SVGAGI. The CDR3 length is 14 residues. V shed 7 bases and J 6 bases; nucleotides not matched to a gene: 9. The CDR3 is CASMRLAGSAEQYF. In DNA form, the CDR3 reads TGTGCCAGCATGAGACTAGCGGGTAGCGCCGAGCAGTACTTC.

V gene TRBV20-1 combines with J gene TRBJ2-1, with D uncertain. Germline V gene data show CDR1 as DFQATT and CDR2 as SNEGSKA (reference sequence). The V end was cut by 5 bases, the J end by 10 bases, with 15 bases between. The CDR3 extends over 12 amino acids. CDR3 protein: CSAGPRTGEQFF. DNA of the CDR3: TGCAGTGCTGGGCCCCGGACCGGGGAGCAGTTCTTC.

The chain is built from TRBV30 and TRBJ2-7, with 10 bases matching TRBD2. The CDR3 covers 14 residues. Trimming took 1 base from V and 6 from J; bases not matched to a gene: 6. CDR1 GTSNPN and CDR2 SVGIG come from the germline V gene (reference sequence). The CDR3: CAWSGAGGPFEQYF. The CDR3 DNA sequence: TGTGCCTGGAGTGGAGCGGGAGGGCCTTTCGAGCAGTACTTC. The variable domain in full, with the rest retrieved from reference TRBV30 and TRBJ2-7, is SQTIHQWPATLVQPVGSPLSLECTVEGTSNPNLYWYRQAAGRGLQLLFYSVGIGQISSEVPQNLSASRPQDRQFILSSKKLLLSDSGFYLCAWSGAGGPFEQYFGPGTRLTVT.

J is TRBJ2-1 and V is TRBV19; unclear D gene. Germline assignment: CDR1 LNHDA and CDR2 SQIVND (reference sequence). There are 11 residues in the CDR3. The ends were cut back, 5 bases at V and 12 bases at J, with 11 bases in the middle. CDR3 nucleotides: TGTGCCAGTAGTTTAAATTGGGGGCAGTTCTTC. Its protein product is CASSLNWGQFF.

V is TRBV6-2 or TRBV6-3 and J is TRBJ2-7; D might be TRBD1 or TRBD2, each matching 6 bases. Between the trimmed V and J ends, which lost 10 bases and 3 bases, there was a span of 22 bases. From germline, CDR1 is MNHEY and CDR2 SVGEGT. This CDR3 spans 15 amino acids. CDR3 residues: CATEGSVEGDYEQYF. The CDR3 DNA reads TGTGCCACCGAGGGTAGCGTGGAGGGGGACTACGAGCAGTACTTC.

This chain links TRBV3-1 with TRBJ1-4, with a possible D match to TRBD1 (5 bases). The CDR3 consists of 16 residues. V dropped 1 base and J dropped 5 bases, with 14 bases sitting between them. CDR1 is LGHDT, CDR2 YNNKEL, per germline (reference sequence). In nucleotides, the CDR3 is TGTGCCAGCAGCCAAGCGGGTAACGGGGGAAATGAAAAACTGTTTTTT. Amino acid sequence: CASSQAGNGGNEKLFF.